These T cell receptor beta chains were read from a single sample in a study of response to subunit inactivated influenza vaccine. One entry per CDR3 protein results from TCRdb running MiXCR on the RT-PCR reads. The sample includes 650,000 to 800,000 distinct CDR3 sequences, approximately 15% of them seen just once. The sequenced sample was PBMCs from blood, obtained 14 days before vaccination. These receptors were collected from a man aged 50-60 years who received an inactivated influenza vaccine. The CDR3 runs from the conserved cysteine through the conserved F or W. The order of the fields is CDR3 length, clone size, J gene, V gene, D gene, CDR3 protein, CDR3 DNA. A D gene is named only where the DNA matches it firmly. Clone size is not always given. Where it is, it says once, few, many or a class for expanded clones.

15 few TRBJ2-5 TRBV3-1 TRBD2 CASSQVAGVGGTQYF TGTGCCAGCAGCCAAGTGGCGGGAGTTGGAGGGACCCAGTACTTC
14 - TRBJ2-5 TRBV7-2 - CASSLGGEPGTQYF TGTGCCAGCAGCCTCGGGGGTGAGCCTGGGACCCAGTACTTC
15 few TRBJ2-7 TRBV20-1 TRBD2 CSARDVSGSSYEQYF TGCAGTGCTAGAGATGTTAGCGGGTCATCCTACGAGCAGTACTTC
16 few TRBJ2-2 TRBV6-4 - CASSPLGGSVTGELFF TGTGCCAGCAGTCCGCTGGGGGGCTCGGTCACCGGGGAGCTGTTTTTT
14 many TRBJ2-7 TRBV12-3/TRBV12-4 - CASSAGRTAYEQYF TGTGCCAGCAGTGCGGGCAGGACAGCCTACGAGCAGTACTTC
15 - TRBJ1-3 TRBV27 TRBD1 CASKTTGDSGNTIYF TGTGCCAGCAAGACTACAGGGGACTCTGGAAACACCATATATTTT
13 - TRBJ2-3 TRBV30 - CAWNKLGTDTQYF TGTGCCTGGAACAAGCTGGGCACAGATACGCAGTATTTT
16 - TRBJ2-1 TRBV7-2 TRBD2 CASSHSTSGRKNEQFF TGTGCCAGCAGCCATTCAACTAGCGGGAGAAAGAATGAGCAGTTCTTC
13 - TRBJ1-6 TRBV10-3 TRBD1 CAIRDRENSPLHF TGTGCCATCAGGGACAGGGAGAATTCACCCCTCCACTTT
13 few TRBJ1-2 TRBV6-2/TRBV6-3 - CASSYSEDYGYTF TGTGCCAGCAGTTACTCAGAAGACTATGGCTACACCTTC
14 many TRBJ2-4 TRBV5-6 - CASSHRGTPGIQYF TGTGCCAGCAGCCACCGAGGGACACCAGGGATTCAGTACTTC
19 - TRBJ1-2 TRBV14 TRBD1 CASSPTLHGSSGGNYGYTF TGTGCCAGCAGCCCCACCTTGCATGGTTCTTCAGGGGGCAACTATGGCTACACCTTC
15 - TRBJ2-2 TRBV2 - CASGVEHSSTGELFF TGTGCCAGCGGAGTTGAGCACTCGAGCACCGGGGAGCTGTTTTTT
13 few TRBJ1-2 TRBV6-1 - CASRPPWLDGYTF TGTGCCAGCAGGCCCCCTTGGTTGGACGGCTACACCTTC
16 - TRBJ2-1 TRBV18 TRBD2 CASSPRAGGLNNEQFF TGTGCCAGCTCACCACGGGCGGGAGGGCTTAACAATGAGCAGTTCTTC
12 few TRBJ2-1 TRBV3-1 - CASSQTPNEQFF TGTGCCAGCAGCCAAACCCCCAATGAGCAGTTCTTC
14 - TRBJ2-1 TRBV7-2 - CASSLGWGDNEQFF TGTGCCAGCAGCTTAGGTTGGGGTGACAATGAGCAGTTCTTC
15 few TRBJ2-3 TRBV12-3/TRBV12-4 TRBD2 CASSSGLGPGDTQYF TGTGCCAGCAGTTCGGGACTAGGTCCGGGAGATACGCAGTATTTT
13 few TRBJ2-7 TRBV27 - CASGGIGSYEQYF TGTGCCAGCGGGGGCATAGGGTCCTACGAGCAGTACTTC
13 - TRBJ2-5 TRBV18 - CASSPSIQETQYF TGTGCCAGCTCACCCTCGATACAAGAGACCCAGTACTTC
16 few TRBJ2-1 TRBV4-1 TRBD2 CASSQLLRGDYNEQFF TGCGCCAGCAGCCAGCTCTTGCGGGGGGATTACAATGAGCAGTTCTTC
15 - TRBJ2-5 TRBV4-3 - CASSQVLAGQETQYF TGCGCCAGCAGCCAAGTCCTCGCAGGGCAAGAGACCCAGTACTTC
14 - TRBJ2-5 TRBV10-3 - CAIGADGPKETQYF TGTGCCATCGGTGCGGACGGCCCCAAGGAGACCCAGTACTTC
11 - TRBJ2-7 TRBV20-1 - CSAGRGDEQYF TGCAGTGCTGGACGTGGAGACGAGCAGTACTTC
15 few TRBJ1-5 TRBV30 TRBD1 CAWSPGTGGYQPQHF TGTGCCTGGAGTCCGGGGACAGGGGGCTACCAGCCCCAGCATTTT
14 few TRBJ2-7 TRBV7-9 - CASSLHGGPYEQYF TGTGCCAGCAGCTTACACGGCGGGCCCTACGAGCAGTACTTC
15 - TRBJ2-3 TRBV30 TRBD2 CAWSDGLAARGTQYF TGTGCCTGGAGTGATGGACTAGCGGCCCGAGGTACGCAGTATTTT
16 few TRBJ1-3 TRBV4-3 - CASSQDGTFSGNTIYF TGCGCCAGCAGCCAAGACGGGACCTTCTCTGGAAACACCATATATTTT
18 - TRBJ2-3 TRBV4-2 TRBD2 CASSQGLAGGPSSDTQYF TGTGCCAGCAGCCAAGGACTAGCGGGAGGGCCAAGTTCAGATACGCAGTATTTT
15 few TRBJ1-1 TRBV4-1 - CASSQEGGVGTEAFF TGCGCCAGCAGCCAAGAGGGGGGCGTAGGCACTGAAGCTTTCTTT
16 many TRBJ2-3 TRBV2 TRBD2 CARTRTSGGVVDTQYF TGTGCCAGGACCCGGACTAGCGGGGGGGTGGTGGATACGCAGTATTTT
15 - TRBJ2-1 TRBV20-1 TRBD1 CSASRTGGAYNEQLF TGCAGTGCTTCACGGACAGGGGGCGCCTACAATGAGCAGCTCTTC
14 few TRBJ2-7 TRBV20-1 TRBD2 CSAGETSGVYEQYF TGCAGTGCTGGGGAGACTAGCGGGGTCTACGAGCAGTACTTC
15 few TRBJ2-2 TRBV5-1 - CASILRTDVSGMLFF TGCGCCAGCATCTTAAGGACGGACGTTTCGGGGATGCTGTTTTTT
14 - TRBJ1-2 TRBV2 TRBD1 CASSSDRVGYGYTF TGTGCCAGCAGTTCGGACAGGGTGGGCTATGGCTACACCTTC
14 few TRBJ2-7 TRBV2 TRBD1 CASSQGQGIHEQYF TGTGCCAGCAGTCAGGGACAGGGGATCCACGAGCAGTACTTC
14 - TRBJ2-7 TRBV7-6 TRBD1 CASSPYRGPYEQYF TGTGCCAGCAGCCCATACAGGGGGCCCTACGAGCAGTACTTC
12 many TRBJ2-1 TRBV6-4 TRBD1 CASSGQGGEQFF TGTGCCAGCAGTGGACAGGGTGGTGAGCAGTTCTTC
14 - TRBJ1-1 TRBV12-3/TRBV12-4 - CASSLQVWIGEAFF TGTGCCAGCAGTTTACAGGTATGGATTGGTGAAGCTTTCTTT
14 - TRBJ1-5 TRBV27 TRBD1 CASSTGGPGQPQHF TGTGCCAGCAGCACAGGGGGACCCGGGCAGCCCCAGCATTTT
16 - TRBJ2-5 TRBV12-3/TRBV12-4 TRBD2 CASSFGGLAEKETQYF TGTGCCAGCAGTTTTGGGGGTCTAGCGGAGAAAGAGACCCAGTACTTC
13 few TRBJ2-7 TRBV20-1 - CSANTDGSYEQYF TGCAGTGCTAATACGGACGGCTCCTACGAGCAGTACTTC
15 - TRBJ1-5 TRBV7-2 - CASSPNGGGNQPQHF TGTGCCAGCAGCCCCAACGGGGGAGGAAATCAGCCCCAGCATTTT
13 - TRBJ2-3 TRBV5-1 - CASSRQKTDTQYF TGCGCCAGCAGTCGTCAGAAGACAGATACGCAGTATTTT
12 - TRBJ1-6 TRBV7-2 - CASRELASPLHF TGTGCCAGCAGGGAATTGGCCTCACCCCTCCACTTT